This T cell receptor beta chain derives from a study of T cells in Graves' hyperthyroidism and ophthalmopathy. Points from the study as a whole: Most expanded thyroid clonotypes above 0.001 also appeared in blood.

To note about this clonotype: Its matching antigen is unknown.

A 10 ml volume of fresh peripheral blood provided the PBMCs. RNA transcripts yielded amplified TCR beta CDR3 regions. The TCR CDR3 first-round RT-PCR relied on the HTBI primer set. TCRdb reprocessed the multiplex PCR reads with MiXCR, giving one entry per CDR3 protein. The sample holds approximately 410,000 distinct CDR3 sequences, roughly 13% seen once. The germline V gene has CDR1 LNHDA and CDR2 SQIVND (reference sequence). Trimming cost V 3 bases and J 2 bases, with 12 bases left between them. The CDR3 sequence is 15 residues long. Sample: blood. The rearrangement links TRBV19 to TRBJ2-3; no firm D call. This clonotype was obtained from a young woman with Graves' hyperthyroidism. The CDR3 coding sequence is TGTGCCAGTAGTATCCCGGGCAGCCTCACAGATACGCAGTATTTT. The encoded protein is CASSIPGSLTDTQYF.